The entry below describes one TCR beta chain. Profiling relied on immunoSEQ multiplex PCR, and the TCRdb table lists in-frame clones only, not all of them. The sample has under 500,000 clones, approximately 92% seen once; the top ten hold over 1.5%. Treatment described: about 20 received Ad26.COV2.S at low or high dose, single or two shots; several received placebo; per-sample allocation not given. All samples were drawn on day 63, counting from the first vaccine or placebo injection. The data were taken from a study of Ad26.COV2.S vaccination and SARS-CoV-2 variants. Trimming took off 0 bases at V and 6 bases at J, with 9 bases between the two ends. This CDR3 comprises 14 residues. Germline assignment: CDR1 LGHNA and CDR2 YSLEER.

Material: peripheral blood, obtained in a trial of Ad26.COV2.S vaccine versus placebo. This chain connects TRBV4-3 to TRBJ2-1; no reliable D call. The clonotype comes from a person between 18 and 65 years old who received the Ad26.COV2.S COVID-19 vaccine or a placebo. CDR3 in DNA: TGCGCCAGCAGCCAAGAAGCTCAGAGCAATGAGCAGTTCTTC. It yields the protein CASSQEAQSNEQFF.